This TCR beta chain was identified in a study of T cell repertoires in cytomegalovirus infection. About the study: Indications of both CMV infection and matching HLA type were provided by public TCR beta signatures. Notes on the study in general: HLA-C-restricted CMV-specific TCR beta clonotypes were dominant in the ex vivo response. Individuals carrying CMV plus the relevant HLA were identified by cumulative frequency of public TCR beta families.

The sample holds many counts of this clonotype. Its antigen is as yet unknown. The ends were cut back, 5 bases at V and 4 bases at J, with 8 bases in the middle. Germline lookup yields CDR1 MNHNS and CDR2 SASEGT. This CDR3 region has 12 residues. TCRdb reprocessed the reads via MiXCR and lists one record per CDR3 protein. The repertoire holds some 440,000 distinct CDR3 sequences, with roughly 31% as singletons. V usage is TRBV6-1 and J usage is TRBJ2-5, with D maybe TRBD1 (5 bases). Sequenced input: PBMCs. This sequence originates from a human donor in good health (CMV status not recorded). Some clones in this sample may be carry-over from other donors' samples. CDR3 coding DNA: TGTGCCAGCAGTCAGGGTTTAGAGACCCAGTACTTC. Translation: CASSQGLETQYF.